Described below is a single T cell receptor (beta chain) sequence and its context. The CDR3 loop spans 16 amino acids. Trimming removed 1 base at V and 6 bases at J, with 16 bases between. Germline values: CDR1 SGHVS, CDR2 FNYEAQ. The data derive from a study of memory CD4+ T cells and cytomegalovirus serostatus. At the level of the study: Donors were healthy Belgian adults, 8 to 10 CMV seropositive and some 24 seronegative.

The sort gate was single viable CD3+CD4+CD8-CD45RO+ cells for memory CD4+ T cells. Serostatus was set by detecting CMV pp150, pp28, p38, p52 IgG. Libraries were prepared by immunoSEQ multiplex PCR; TCRdb keeps only in-frame clonotypes and omits some of them. The repertoire consists of approximately 50,000 clones, with under 80% occurring once and the leading ten covering 0.67%. Sequencing was done on a sample of memory CD4+ T cells from blood. The V call is TRBV7-6, the J call TRBJ2-1; D remains ambiguous. The TCR comes from an adult in good health and CMV-seronegative. The chain's CDR3 is CASSLVRTLHANEQFF. CDR3 coding DNA: TGTGCCAGCAGCTTAGTTAGGACGCTGCACGCCAATGAGCAGTTCTTC.